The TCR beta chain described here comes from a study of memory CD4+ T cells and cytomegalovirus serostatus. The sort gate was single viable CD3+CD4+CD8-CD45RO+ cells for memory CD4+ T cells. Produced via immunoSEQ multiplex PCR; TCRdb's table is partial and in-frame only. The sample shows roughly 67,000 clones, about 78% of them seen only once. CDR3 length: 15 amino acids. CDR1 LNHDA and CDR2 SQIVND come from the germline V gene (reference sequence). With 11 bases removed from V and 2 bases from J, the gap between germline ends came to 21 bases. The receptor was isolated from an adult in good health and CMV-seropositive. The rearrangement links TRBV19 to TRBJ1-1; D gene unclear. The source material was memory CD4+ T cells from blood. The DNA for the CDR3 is TGTGCCCGAAAAGAGAGAGACGGACCTAACACTGAAGCTTTCTTT. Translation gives CARKERDGPNTEAFF.